This T cell receptor (beta chain) was observed in a study of T cell responses to AZD1222 COVID-19 vaccine. Of note for this clone: The antigen is undetermined.

Overall study findings and caveats: Dominant at 160-218 and 743-854, vaccine-associated CD4 TCRs also spanned spike. Repertoires were obtained solely post-peak T cell response. Two doses of AZD1222 preceded a rise in Spike-specific TCR breadth and depth.

Profiled with immunoSEQ multiplex PCR; TCRdb holds only in-frame clones, not every one. The profile shows 150,000 or so clones, 80% to 95% of them singletons. The length of the CDR3 is 15 residues. Germline V gives CDR1 SGHTA, CDR2 FQGNSA. Trimming cost V 5 bases and J 3 bases; bases outside gene matches: 7. This clonotype originated in an adult who received the AZD1222 COVID-19 vaccine. Sample: peripheral blood, taken 28 days after the second AZD1222 dose. The chain links TRBV7-2 to TRBJ2-1; 7 bases align to TRBD2. The CDR3 bases are TGTGCCAGCAGCCTTTACCGGGGGGACTACAATGAGCAGTTCTTC. Translated: CASSLYRGDYNEQFF. The whole variable domain, remainder taken from reference TRBV7-2 and TRBJ2-1, is GAGVSQSPSNKVTEKGKDVELRCDPISGHTALYWYRQSLGQGLEFLIYFQGNSAPDKSGLPSDRFSAERTGGSVSTLTIQRTQQEDSAVYLCASSLYRGDYNEQFFGPGTRLTVL.